What follows describes a single TCR beta chain. This clone's antigen is unknown. Base qualities are missing; no much larger clone stands one base away. The CDR3 regions of human TCRbeta chains were analyzed by immunosequencing. The published analysis was carried out like this. TCRs in the repertoires were compared against a reference library of SARS-CoV-2-specific TCRs that had been generated with the MIRA antigen-specificity platform. Breadth was defined as the fraction of unique TCRs that were SARS-CoV-2-associated, and depth was defined as the fraction of total T cells that were SARS-CoV-2-associated. Using the MIRA data, each spike-specific TCR was mapped to the spike region that the TCR reacts to and placed in a CD4 or CD8 class. Log10-transformed breadth and depth values were compared by one-way ANOVA with Sidak's multiple comparisons tests. This immuneACCESS table, as held by TCRdb, lists in-frame sequences with V and J called but not all clones. Of the missing ones, under half trace to an unresolved V gene in checked studies; the others have no known cause. That table gives V, J and clone size, and the DNA gave D and trimming. The sample table holds 100,000 to 150,000 clones, of which around 89% were seen once. 4.4% of the sample goes to the ten largest clones.

CDR1 and CDR2 (LNHDA, SQIVND) derive from the germline V gene (reference sequence). Taken from cysteine to phenylalanine, the CDR3 has 15 residues. Just CDR3 DNA is preserved here, 45 bases in frame from base 1. V is cut back by 4 bases and J by 1 base, with 6 bases in the junction unmatched. The source of the sample is a study of T cell responses to AZD1222 COVID-19 vaccine (dated by TCRdb to about 2021). A note on the overall study: AZD1222 recipients with second doses at about 4 weeks or about 12 weeks were pooled, because spike-specific TCR depth and breadth did not differ between schedules. A total of under 250 trial participants underwent TCR sequencing, of whom 207 had received two doses of AZD1222 and approximately 25 had received two doses of the MenACWY control vaccine. Trial participants were enrolled by age into 18-55, 56-69 and 70-plus year subgroups, with roughly 160, 29 and 62 TCR-sequenced participants respectively.

Broad study findings and their caveats: The whole spike protein was spanned by vaccine-associated CD4 TCRs, and dominant responses were seen in regions 160-218 and 743-854. Spike-specific TCR breadth and depth rose significantly after two AZD1222 doses compared with day 0 and with MenACWY recipients. In the small 56-69-year group, the increase in depth fell short of significance, most likely because of low power. Only a handful of AZD1222 recipients were SARS-CoV-2 seropositive at baseline, limiting conclusions about previously exposed vaccinees. Because no day 14 peak-response samples were available, the repertoires could be characterized only after the peak T cell response. Participants were mostly white British and included more females than males, and it was suggested by the authors that clonal diversity may have been underestimated. Nearly half of unique spike-specific TCRs reportedly recognized epitopes outside regions mutated in the B.1.351 and B.1.1.7 variants.

Explained via the paper, the time point label denotes: baseline before first vaccination. Vaccinee samples were obtained from the UK trials COV001 and COV002, which included a single-blind randomized controlled phase 2/3 trial of AZD1222 (ChAdOx1 nCoV-19) in healthy adults. For TCRbeta chain sequencing, PBMC samples from trial participants were taken at day 0 and at day 28 after the second dose. The sample here was peripheral blood, taken on day 0 of AZD1222 vaccination. The chain is made from TRBV19 and TRBJ1-1; TRBD1 aligns with 7 central bases. The clonotype originates from an adult in good health. The CDR3 here reads CASSRGQKPNTEAFF. The DNA sequence is as follows: TGTGCCAGTAGTAGGGGACAGAAACCGAACACTGAAGCTTTCTTT.